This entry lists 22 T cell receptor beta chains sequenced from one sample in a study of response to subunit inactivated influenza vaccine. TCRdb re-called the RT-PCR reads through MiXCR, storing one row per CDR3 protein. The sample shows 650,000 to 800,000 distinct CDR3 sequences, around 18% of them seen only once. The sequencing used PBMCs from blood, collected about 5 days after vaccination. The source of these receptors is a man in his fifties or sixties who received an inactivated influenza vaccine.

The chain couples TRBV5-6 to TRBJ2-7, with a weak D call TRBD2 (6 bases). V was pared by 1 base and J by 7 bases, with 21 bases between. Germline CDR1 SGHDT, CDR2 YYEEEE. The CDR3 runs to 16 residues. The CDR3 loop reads CASSLRGVGGPLEQYF. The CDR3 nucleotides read TGTGCCAGCAGCTTGAGAGGGGTAGGAGGGCCCCTGGAGCAGTACTTC.

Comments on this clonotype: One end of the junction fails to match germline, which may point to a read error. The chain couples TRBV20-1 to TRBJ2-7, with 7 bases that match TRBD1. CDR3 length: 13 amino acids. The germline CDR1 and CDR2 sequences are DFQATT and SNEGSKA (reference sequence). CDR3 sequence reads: CSVTDRITYEQSF. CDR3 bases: TGCAGTGTTACGGACAGGATTACCTACGAGCAGTCCTTC.

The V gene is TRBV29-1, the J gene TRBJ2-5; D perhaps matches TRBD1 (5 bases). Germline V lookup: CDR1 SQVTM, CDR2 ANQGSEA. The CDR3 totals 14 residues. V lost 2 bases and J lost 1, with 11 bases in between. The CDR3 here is CSVERTLIQETQYF. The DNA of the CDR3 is TGCAGCGTTGAAAGGACATTAATCCAAGAGACCCAGTACTTC.

CDR3 sequence: CASSQTDGKNIQYF. The CDR3 region has the DNA TGTGCCAGCAGCCAAACTGACGGCAAAAACATTCAGTACTTC. The genes are TRBV3-1 and TRBJ2-4; D ambiguous. V lost 2 bases and J 3 bases, leaving 8 bases between the germline ends. The CDR3 length is 14 residues. Germline values: CDR1 LGHDT, CDR2 YNNKEL (reference sequence).

The CDR3 is CASSFRQGRTLKAFF. The CDR3 region has the DNA TGTGCCAGCAGCTTCCGACAGGGGAGAACACTGAAAGCTTTCTTT. J is TRBJ1-1 and V is TRBV6-2 or TRBV6-3; 8 bases fit TRBD1. V lost 6 bases and J lost 9; bases outside the gene matches: 15. The CDR3 has 15 residues. Germline V gene data show CDR1 as MNHEY and CDR2 as SVGEGT.

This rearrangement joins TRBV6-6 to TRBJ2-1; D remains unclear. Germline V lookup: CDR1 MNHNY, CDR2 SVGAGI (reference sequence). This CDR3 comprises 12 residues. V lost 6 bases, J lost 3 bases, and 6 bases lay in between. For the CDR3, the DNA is TGTGCCAGCAGCCAGAACTACAATGAGCAGTTCTTC. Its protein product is CASSQNYNEQFF.

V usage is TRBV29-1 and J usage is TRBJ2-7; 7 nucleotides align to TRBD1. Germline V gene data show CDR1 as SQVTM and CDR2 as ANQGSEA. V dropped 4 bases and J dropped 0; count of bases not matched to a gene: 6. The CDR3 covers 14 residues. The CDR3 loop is CSVVKDRSSYEQYF. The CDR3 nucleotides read TGCAGCGTTGTAAAGGACAGGAGCTCCTACGAGCAGTACTTC.

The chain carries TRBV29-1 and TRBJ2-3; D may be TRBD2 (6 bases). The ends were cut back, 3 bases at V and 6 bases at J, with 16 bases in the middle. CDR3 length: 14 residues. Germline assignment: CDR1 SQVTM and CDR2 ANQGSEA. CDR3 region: CSVDNRGSHDTQYF. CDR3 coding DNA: TGCAGCGTTGATAATCGGGGGTCTCACGATACGCAGTATTTT.

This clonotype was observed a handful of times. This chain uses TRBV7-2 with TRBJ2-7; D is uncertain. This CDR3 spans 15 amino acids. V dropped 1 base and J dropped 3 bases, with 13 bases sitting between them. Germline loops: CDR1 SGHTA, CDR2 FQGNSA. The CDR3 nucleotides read TGTGCCAGCAGCTTAGATAGTGCAGGCCTCTACGAGCAGTACTTC. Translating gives CASSLDSAGLYEQYF.

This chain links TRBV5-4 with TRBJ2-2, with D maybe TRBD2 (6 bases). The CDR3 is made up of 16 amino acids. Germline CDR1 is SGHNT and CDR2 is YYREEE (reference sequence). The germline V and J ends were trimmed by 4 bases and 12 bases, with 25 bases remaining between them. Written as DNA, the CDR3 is TGTGCCAGCAGCGCCGCGGGAAAACCAACACCGGGGAAGCTGTTTTTT. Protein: CASSAAGKPTPGKLFF.

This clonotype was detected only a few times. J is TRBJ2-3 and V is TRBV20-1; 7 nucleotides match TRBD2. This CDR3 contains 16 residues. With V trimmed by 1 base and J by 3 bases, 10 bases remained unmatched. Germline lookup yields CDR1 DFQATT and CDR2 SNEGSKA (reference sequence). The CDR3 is CSARAASGFVTDTQYF. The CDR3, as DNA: TGCAGTGCTAGAGCGGCTAGCGGATTTGTTACAGATACGCAGTATTTT.

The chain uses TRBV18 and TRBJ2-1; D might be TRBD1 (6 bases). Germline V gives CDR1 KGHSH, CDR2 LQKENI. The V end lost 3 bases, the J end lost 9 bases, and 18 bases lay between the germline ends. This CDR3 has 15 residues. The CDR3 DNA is TGTGCCAGCTCACCCAAAGCAGGACAAGGGGGTGAGCAGTTCTTC. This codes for CASSPKAGQGGEQFF.

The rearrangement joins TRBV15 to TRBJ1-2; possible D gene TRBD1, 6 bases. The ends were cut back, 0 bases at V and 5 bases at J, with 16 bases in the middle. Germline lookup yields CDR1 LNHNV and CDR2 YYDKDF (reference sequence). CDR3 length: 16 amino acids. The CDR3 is CATSRDRARGLYGYTF. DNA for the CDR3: TGTGCCACCAGCAGAGATCGGGCCAGGGGCCTATATGGCTACACCTTC.

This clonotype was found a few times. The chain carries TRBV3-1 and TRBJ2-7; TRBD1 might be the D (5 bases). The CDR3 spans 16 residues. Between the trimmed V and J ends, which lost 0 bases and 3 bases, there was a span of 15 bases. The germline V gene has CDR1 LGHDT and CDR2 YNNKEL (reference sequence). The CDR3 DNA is TGTGCCAGCAGCCAAGATAATCAGGGTTTGGGCTACGAGCAGTACTTC. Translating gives CASSQDNQGLGYEQYF.

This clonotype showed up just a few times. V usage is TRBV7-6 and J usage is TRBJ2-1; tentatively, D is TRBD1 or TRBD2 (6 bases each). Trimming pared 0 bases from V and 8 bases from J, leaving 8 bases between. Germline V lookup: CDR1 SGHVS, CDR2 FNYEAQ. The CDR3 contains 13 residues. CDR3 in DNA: TGTGCCAGCAGCTTAGCGGAGGGGGATGAGCAGTTCTTC. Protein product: CASSLAEGDEQFF. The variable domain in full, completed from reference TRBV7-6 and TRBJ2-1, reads GAGVSQSPRYKVTKRGQDVALRCDPISGHVSLYWYRQALGQGPEFLTYFNYEAQQDKSGLPNDRFSAERPEGSISTLTIQRTEQRDSAMYRCASSLAEGDEQFFGPGTRLTVL.

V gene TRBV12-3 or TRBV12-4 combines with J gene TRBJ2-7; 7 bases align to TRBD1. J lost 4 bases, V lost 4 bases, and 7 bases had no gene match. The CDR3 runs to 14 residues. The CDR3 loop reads CASSSRGSLYEQYF. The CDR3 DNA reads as TGTGCCAGCAGTTCCAGGGGGAGTTTGTACGAGCAGTACTTC.

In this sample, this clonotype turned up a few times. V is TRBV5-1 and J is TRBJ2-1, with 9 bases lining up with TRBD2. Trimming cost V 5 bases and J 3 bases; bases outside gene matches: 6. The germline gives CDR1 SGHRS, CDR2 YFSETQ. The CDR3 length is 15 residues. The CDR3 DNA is TGCGCCAGCAGTAAACTAGCGGGTTACTACAATGAGCAGTTCTTC. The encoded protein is CASSKLAGYYNEQFF.

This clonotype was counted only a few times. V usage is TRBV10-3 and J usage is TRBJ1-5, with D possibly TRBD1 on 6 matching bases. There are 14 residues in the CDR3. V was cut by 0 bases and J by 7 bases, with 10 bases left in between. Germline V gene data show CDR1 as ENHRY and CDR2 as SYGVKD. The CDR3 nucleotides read TGTGCCATCAGTGAGTCGACGAGGGGGCAGCCCCAGCATTTT. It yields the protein CAISESTRGQPQHF.

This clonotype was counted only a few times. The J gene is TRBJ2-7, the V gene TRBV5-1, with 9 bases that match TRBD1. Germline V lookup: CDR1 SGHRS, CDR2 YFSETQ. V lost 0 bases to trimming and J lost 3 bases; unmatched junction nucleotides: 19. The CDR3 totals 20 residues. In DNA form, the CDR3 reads TGCGCCAGCAGCTTGGCCCCCAACAGGGGGCGGACTGCCGACTACTACGAGCAGTACTTC. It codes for CASSLAPNRGRTADYYEQYF.

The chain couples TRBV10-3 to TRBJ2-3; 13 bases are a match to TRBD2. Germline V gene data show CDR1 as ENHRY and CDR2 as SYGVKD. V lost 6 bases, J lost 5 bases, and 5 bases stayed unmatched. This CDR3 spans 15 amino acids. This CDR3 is CAIRRTSGSRDTQYF. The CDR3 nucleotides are TGTGCCATCAGGCGGACTAGCGGGAGTAGAGATACGCAGTATTTT.

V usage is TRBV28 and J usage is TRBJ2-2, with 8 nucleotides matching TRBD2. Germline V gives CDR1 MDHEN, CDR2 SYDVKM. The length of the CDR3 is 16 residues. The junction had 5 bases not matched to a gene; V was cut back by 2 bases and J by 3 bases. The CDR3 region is CASSLEAGVDTGELFF. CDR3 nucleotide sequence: TGTGCCAGCAGTTTAGAAGCGGGGGTGGACACCGGGGAGCTGTTTTTT.

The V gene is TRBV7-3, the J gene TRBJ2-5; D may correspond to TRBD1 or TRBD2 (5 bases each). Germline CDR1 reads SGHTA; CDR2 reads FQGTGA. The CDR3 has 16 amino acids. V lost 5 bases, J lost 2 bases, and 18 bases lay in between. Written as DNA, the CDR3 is TGTGCCAGCAGCCTCAACCCCGGGGCGCATCAAGAGACCCAGTACTTC. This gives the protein CASSLNPGAHQETQYF. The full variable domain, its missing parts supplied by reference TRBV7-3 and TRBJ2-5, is GAGVSQTPSNKVTEKGKYVELRCDPISGHTALYWYRQSLGQGPEFLIYFQGTGAADDSGLPNDRFFAVRPEGSVSTLKIQRTERGDSAVYLCASSLNPGAHQETQYFGPGTRLLVL.